What follows are 7 T cell receptor beta chains derived from one specimen sequenced in a study of blood T cell repertoires in COVID-19. Produced via immunoSEQ multiplex PCR; TCRdb's table is partial and in-frame only. The sample holds around 180,000 clones, approximately 80% seen once. Sequences were obtained from PBMCs or T cells enriched from blood (not recorded which). The receptor source for this set is a man aged 50-59 years who had recovered from COVID-19.

This clone was counted a few times. This rearrangement joins TRBV19 to TRBJ1-2, with 7 bases matching TRBD1. This CDR3 is 15 amino acids long. The germline gives CDR1 LNHDA, CDR2 SQIVND (reference sequence). The trim removed 3 bases at V and 2 bases at J, leaving 6 bases unmatched. DNA of the CDR3: TGTGCCAGTAGTATCCCATCACAGGGGAACTATGGCTACACCTTC. Encoded protein: CASSIPSQGNYGYTF.

The rearrangement uses TRBV2 and TRBJ2-3; D perhaps matches TRBD1 (6 bases). Germline V CDR1 and CDR2: SNHLY, FYNNEI. V lost 6 bases and J 11 bases, leaving 18 bases between the germline ends. The CDR3 has 13 amino acids. CDR3 DNA sequence: TGTGCCAGCAGACCTCGACAGGCCGGGCGGCAGTATTTT. Residues: CASRPRQAGRQYF.

The V call is TRBV19, the J call TRBJ1-4; tentatively, D is TRBD1 (6 bases). CDR1 and CDR2 (germline): LNHDA, SQIVND (reference sequence). This CDR3 has 14 amino acids. Trimming removed 4 bases at V and 0 bases at J, with 6 bases between. CDR3 DNA: TGTGCCAGTAGTAGGACAGCAACTAATGAAAAACTGTTTTTT. Protein: CASSRTATNEKLFF.

CDR3: CASSLARTSGYYNEQFF. CDR3 nucleotide sequence: TGTGCCAGCAGCTTAGCCCGCACTAGCGGGTATTACAATGAGCAGTTCTTC. The V and J genes are TRBV7-8 and TRBJ2-1, with 9 bases identical to TRBD2. Trimming took 0 bases from V and 4 from J; bases not matched to a gene: 7. CDR3 length equals 17 residues. The germline V gene encodes CDR1 SGHVS and CDR2 FQNEAQ.

The gene calls are TRBV6-5 and TRBJ1-1; D is undetermined. V was clipped by 8 bases and J by 5 bases, with 18 bases between them. Germline V CDR1 and CDR2: MNHEY, SVGAGI. CDR3 length equals 14 residues. The CDR3 reads CASVREGVYTEAFF. CDR3 bases: TGTGCCAGCGTCCGGGAGGGTGTATATACTGAAGCTTTCTTT.

The rearrangement links TRBV7-8 to TRBJ2-7; 8 nucleotides match TRBD2. V trimming: 1 base; J trimming: 4 bases; junction bases outside the gene matches: 6. Germline-derived CDR1 and CDR2 are SGHVS and FQNEAQ. There are 15 residues in the CDR3. CDR3 DNA: TGTGCCAGCAGCTTAGGGGACGGGGGGGTGTACGAGCAGTACTTC. As protein: CASSLGDGGVYEQYF. The full variable domain, in which reference TRBV7-8 and TRBJ2-7 provide the parts outside the CDR3, is GAGVSQSPRYKVAKRGQDVALRCDPISGHVSLFWYQQALGQGPEFLTYFQNEAQLDKSGLPSDRFFAERPEGSVSTLKIQRTQQEDSAVYLCASSLGDGGVYEQYFGPGTRLTVT.

The V gene is TRBV7-2, the J gene TRBJ2-1; no clear D gene. Trimming cost V 0 bases and J 2 bases, with 11 bases left between them. Germline V CDR1 and CDR2: SGHTA, FQGNSA. This CDR3 is built from 16 residues. This CDR3 is CASSLAGWAAYNEQFF. CDR3 nucleotides: TGTGCCAGCAGCTTAGCTGGTTGGGCAGCCTACAATGAGCAGTTCTTC.